Listed below are T cell receptor beta chains from one sample, sequenced in a study of PD-1 blockade in classical Hodgkin lymphoma. TCRdb's copy holds only in-frame clones and misses some; the assay was immunoSEQ multiplex PCR. This table holds 10,000 or so clones, about 70% found once. Sequenced material: CD4+ T cells from blood, taken before the fourth cycle of nivolumab. Every receptor here comes from a human donor with classical Hodgkin lymphoma. Both conserved end residues are part of each CDR3. A D gene is named only where the DNA matches it firmly. Clone size is shown for a subset of rows, as once, few, many or a class of expanded clone.

j_gene | d_gene | v_gene | abundance | CDR3aa | CDR3nt
TRBJ2-1 | TRBD1 | TRBV29-1 | . | CSVGQGGYEQFF | TGCAGCGTCGGACAGGGCGGGTATGAGCAGTTCTTC
TRBJ2-1 | . | TRBV28 | . | CASSLGTPGRDEQFF | TGTGCCAGCAGTTTAGGGACACCAGGGCGCGATGAGCAGTTCTTC
TRBJ2-4 | . | TRBV27 | few | CASREVGGVAKNIQYF | TGTGCCAGCAGGGAGGTAGGCGGGGTAGCCAAAAACATTCAGTACTTC
TRBJ2-1 | TRBD2 | TRBV19 | . | CASSSLGVAGGYNEQFF | TGTGCCAGTAGTTCCCTCGGGGTAGCGGGAGGCTACAATGAGCAGTTCTTC
TRBJ1-6 | . | TRBV7-2 | once | CASSPRRGRGNSPLHF | TGTGCCAGCAGCCCTAGAAGGGGACGGGGAAATTCACCCCTCCACTTT
TRBJ2-1 | . | TRBV7-2 | . | CASRPRSSYNEQFF | TGTGCCAGCAGACCCCGGAGCTCCTACAATGAGCAGTTCTTC
TRBJ2-7 | TRBD2 | TRBV27 | . | CASRMAAGGPYEQYF | TGTGCCAGCAGGATGGCGGCGGGAGGCCCCTACGAGCAGTACTTC
TRBJ2-1 | . | TRBV7-2 | . | CASSKSGYNEQFF | TGTGCCAGCAGTAAGAGCGGTTACAATGAGCAGTTCTTC
TRBJ2-2 | . | TRBV9 | . | CASSVVQGGGELFF | TGTGCCAGCAGCGTAGTTCAGGGTGGCGGGGAGCTGTTTTTT
TRBJ1-3 | . | TRBV5-6 | . | CASSFGQLSGNTIYF | TGTGCCAGCAGCTTCGGTCAACTCTCTGGAAACACCATATATTTT
TRBJ1-5 | TRBD1 | TRBV6-1 | . | CASSGGQGAGQPQHF | TGTGCCAGCAGTGGGGGACAGGGGGCGGGTCAGCCCCAGCATTTT
TRBJ1-4 | . | TRBV4-1 | few | CASSQTGAGGEKLFF | TGCGCCAGCAGCCAGACGGGGGCCGGTGGTGAAAAACTGTTTTTT
TRBJ2-7 | . | TRBV7-3 | few | CATYERHEQYF | TGTGCCACCTACGAAAGACACGAGCAGTACTTC
TRBJ1-1 | . | TRBV21-1 | few | CASSKDSDTEAFF | TGTGCCAGCAGCAAAGATAGTGACACTGAAGCTTTCTTT
TRBJ2-5 | . | TRBV6-1 | . | CASRKRQVQETQYF | TGTGCCAGCAGGAAAAGACAGGTCCAAGAGACCCAGTACTTC
TRBJ2-7 | . | TRBV11-3 | . | CASSFGVGVYEQYF | TGTGCCAGCAGCTTCGGGGTAGGCGTCTACGAGCAGTACTTC
TRBJ2-5 | . | TRBV28 | large | CASSLKSGQETQYF | TGTGCCAGCAGTTTAAAAAGCGGGCAAGAGACCCAGTACTTC
TRBJ2-5 | . | TRBV9 | . | CASSVAQKETQYF | TGTGCCAGCAGCGTAGCCCAGAAGGAGACCCAGTACTTC
TRBJ2-1 | TRBD2 | TRBV5-4 | . | CASSTQGREGRNEQFF | TGTGCCAGCAGCACTCAGGGGCGGGAGGGGAGGAATGAGCAGTTCTTC
TRBJ2-7 | TRBD2 | TRBV5-1 | . | CASSLGGGRADEQYF | TGCGCCAGCAGCTTGGGGGGCGGGAGGGCCGACGAGCAGTACTTC
TRBJ1-6 | TRBD1 | TRBV30 | . | CAWDRVGSPLHF | TGTGCCTGGGACAGGGTGGGGTCACCCCTCCACTTT
TRBJ2-7 | . | TRBV5-1 | . | CASSFGRQLVDEQYF | TGCGCCAGCAGCTTTGGACGCCAGCTGGTCGACGAGCAGTACTTC
TRBJ2-7 | TRBD2 | TRBV9 | . | CASSVSSGAAYEQYF | TGTGCCAGCAGCGTATCAAGCGGGGCGGCCTACGAGCAGTACTTC
TRBJ1-1 | . | TRBV18 | few | CASSPESTEAFF | TGTGCCAGCTCACCCGAGTCCACTGAAGCTTTCTTT
TRBJ2-1 | . | TRBV5-1 | . | CASSLGDSYNEQFF | TGCGCCAGCAGCTTGGGCGACTCCTACAATGAGCAGTTCTTC
TRBJ2-2 | . | TRBV7-2 | . | CASSFSMNTGELFF | TGTGCCAGCAGCTTCAGCATGAACACCGGGGAGCTGTTTTTT
TRBJ1-2 | . | TRBV28 | once | CASSFGPNYGYTF | TGTGCCAGCAGTTTTGGACCTAACTATGGCTACACCTTC
TRBJ2-1 | . | TRBV4-1 | . | CASSQDDLTVDYNEQFF | TGCGCCAGCAGCCAAGATGATCTGACAGTTGACTACAATGAGCAGTTCTTC
TRBJ1-1 | . | TRBV6-6 | . | CASIWGREAFF | TGTGCCAGCATATGGGGGAGGGAAGCTTTCTTT
TRBJ2-2 | . | TRBV18 | . | CASSPLGNTGELFF | TGTGCCAGCTCACCATTGGGGAACACCGGGGAGCTGTTTTTT
TRBJ1-2 | TRBD1 | TRBV6-1 | . | CASSERQGHGYTF | TGTGCCAGCAGTGAGCGACAGGGACATGGCTACACCTTC
TRBJ2-4 | TRBD2 | TRBV28 | . | CASSPPSGSGPKNIQYF | TGTGCCAGCAGCCCCCCTAGCGGGAGTGGTCCCAAAAACATTCAGTACTTC
TRBJ2-7 | . | TRBV7-2 | . | CASSLMATVSYEQYF | TGTGCCAGCAGCTTAATGGCGACAGTCTCCTACGAGCAGTACTTC
TRBJ2-7 | TRBD2 | TRBV28 | . | CVPRPPGGDRSYEQYF | TGTGTCCCCCGCCCACCGGGGGGGGACCGCTCCTACGAGCAGTACTTC
TRBJ2-2 | TRBD2 | TRBV18 | . | CASSGLAGNTGELFF | TGTGCCAGCTCTGGACTAGCGGGGAACACCGGGGAGCTGTTTTTT
TRBJ2-2 | . | TRBV14 | . | CASSQLGPQNTGELFF | TGTGCCAGCAGCCAATTAGGGCCCCAGAACACCGGGGAGCTGTTTTTT
TRBJ1-1 | . | TRBV18 | . | CASSYTSDTPEAFF | TGTGCCAGCTCATATACGTCCGACACCCCTGAAGCTTTCTTT
TRBJ1-6 | . | TRBV4-1 | . | CASSPTEQVSLGSLHF | TGCGCCAGCAGCCCTACGGAACAGGTCAGTTTAGGATCCCTCCACTTT
TRBJ2-7 | . | TRBV28 | . | CASSLRGGHEQYF | TGTGCCAGCAGTTTAAGGGGGGGGCACGAGCAGTACTTC
TRBJ1-6 | . | TRBV5-4 | . | CASSLGRVGNSPLHF | TGTGCCAGCAGCTTGGGAAGGGTTGGTAATTCACCCCTCCACTTT
TRBJ2-1 | TRBD2 | TRBV6-1 | . | CASSREGSYNEQFF | TGTGCCAGCAGCCGGGAGGGATCCTACAATGAGCAGTTCTTC
TRBJ1-2 | TRBD1 | TRBV15 | . | CATSRDLNRGQGYTF | TGTGCCACCAGCAGAGATCTTAACAGGGGGCAAGGCTACACCTTC
TRBJ2-3 | TRBD2 | TRBV18 | few | CASSIRGGRDESDTQYF | TGTGCCAGCTCGATCCGCGGCGGGAGGGATGAATCAGATACGCAGTATTTT
TRBJ2-7 | TRBD2 | TRBV20-1 | . | CSASPLAGGGF | TGCAGTGCTAGTCCTCTAGCGGGAGGAGGGTTC
TRBJ2-7 | . | TRBV2 | . | CASRQDPIYEQYF | TGTGCCAGCAGACAGGACCCAATCTACGAGCAGTACTTC
TRBJ2-7 | . | TRBV4-2 | . | CASSKTPGGGGTYEQYF | TGTGCCAGCAGCAAAACCCCTGGCGGCGGCGGCACCTACGAGCAGTACTTC
TRBJ1-4 | . | TRBV6-6 | . | CASSAKGRVEEKLFF | TGTGCCAGCAGCGCAAAGGGCAGGGTAGAGGAAAAACTGTTTTTT
TRBJ2-7 | TRBD1 | TRBV6-4 | . | CASSDPPGQYEQYF | TGTGCCAGCAGTGACCCACCGGGACAGTACGAGCAGTACTTC
TRBJ1-4 | . | TRBV28 | . | CASRRATNEKLFF | TGTGCCAGCAGAAGGGCAACTAATGAAAAACTGTTTTTT
TRBJ2-6 | . | TRBV29-1 | . | CSVLLGSGANVLTF | TGCAGCGTTCTGCTAGGCTCCGGGGCCAACGTCCTGACTTTC
TRBJ2-5 | . | TRBV5-1 | . | CASSHPDQETQYF | TGCGCCAGCAGCCACCCCGACCAAGAGACCCAGTACTTC
TRBJ1-5 | . | TRBV28 | . | CASLAQFNQPQHF | TGTGCCAGCTTGGCCCAGTTCAATCAGCCCCAGCATTTT
TRBJ2-7 | TRBD1 | TRBV19 | . | CASRERGQGSYEQYF | TGTGCCAGTAGGGAACGGGGACAGGGAAGCTACGAGCAGTACTTC
TRBJ1-1 | . | TRBV2 | . | CASSDISGPPTEAFF | TGTGCCAGCAGTGATATTTCTGGCCCTCCGACTGAAGCTTTCTTT
TRBJ2-7 | TRBD2 | TRBV18 | . | CASSQASGSPEQYF | TGTGCCAGCTCACAGGCTAGCGGGAGTCCCGAGCAGTACTTC
TRBJ2-3 | . | TRBV5-6 | . | CASSLKGTDTQYF | TGTGCCAGCAGCTTGAAAGGCACAGATACGCAGTATTTT
TRBJ1-1 | . | TRBV28 | . | CASSSPRTGNTEAFF | TGTGCCAGCAGTTCCCCCCGAACAGGGAACACTGAAGCTTTCTTT
TRBJ1-2 | TRBD1 | TRBV27 | . | CASRKGQDFRGYTF | TGTGCCAGCAGAAAGGGACAGGACTTTAGAGGCTACACCTTC
TRBJ2-2 | . | TRBV18 | . | CASSPRSGSNGELFF | TGTGCCAGCTCACCGCGGTCAGGGAGTAACGGGGAGCTGTTTTTT
TRBJ1-5 | . | TRBV21-1 | . | CANPDRGPYSNQPQHF | TGTGCCAACCCGGACAGGGGGCCTTATAGCAATCAGCCCCAGCATTTT